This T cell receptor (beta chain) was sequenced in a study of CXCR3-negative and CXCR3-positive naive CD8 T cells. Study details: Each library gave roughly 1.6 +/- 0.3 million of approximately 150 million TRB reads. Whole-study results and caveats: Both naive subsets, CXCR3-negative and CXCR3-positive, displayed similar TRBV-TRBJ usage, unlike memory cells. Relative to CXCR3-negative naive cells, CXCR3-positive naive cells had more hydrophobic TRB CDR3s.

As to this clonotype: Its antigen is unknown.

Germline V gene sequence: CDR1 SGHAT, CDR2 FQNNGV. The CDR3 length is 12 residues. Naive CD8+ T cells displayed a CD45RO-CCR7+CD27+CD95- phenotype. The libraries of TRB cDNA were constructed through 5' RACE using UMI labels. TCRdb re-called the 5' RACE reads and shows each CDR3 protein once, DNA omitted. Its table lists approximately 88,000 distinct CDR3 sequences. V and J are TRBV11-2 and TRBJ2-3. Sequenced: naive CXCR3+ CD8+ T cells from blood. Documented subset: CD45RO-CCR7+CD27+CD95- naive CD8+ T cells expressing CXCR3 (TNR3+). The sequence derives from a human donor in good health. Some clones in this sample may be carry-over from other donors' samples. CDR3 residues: CASSPFFDTQYF.